One and the same sample provided the 32 T cell receptor beta chains below, sequenced in a study. This table comes from immunoSEQ multiplex PCR, and its TCRdb copy is limited to in-frame clones, with some not included. The repertoire holds under 90,000 clones, with 93% as singletons. Sequenced sample: PBMCs. The receptors originated from a man aged 40-50 years with rheumatoid arthritis.

J is TRBJ2-1 and V is TRBV3-1 (or the pseudogene TRBV3-2); D ambiguous. The germline V gene encodes CDR1 LGHDT and CDR2 YNNKEL (reference sequence). V lost 2 bases, J lost 11 bases, and 10 bases lay in between. The CDR3 covers 12 residues. The CDR3 is CASSQPLTQQFF. In DNA form, the CDR3 reads TGTGCCAGCAGCCAACCTCTGACTCAGCAGTTCTTC.

The V gene is TRBV4-2, the J gene TRBJ1-1, with TRBD1 matching 7 bases. V shed 0 bases and J 0 bases; nucleotides not matched to a gene: 4. In germline, CDR1 is LGHNA, CDR2 YNFKEQ. CDR3 length: 16 amino acids. This CDR3 is CASSQEQTGVNTEAFF. The CDR3 DNA reads as TGTGCCAGCAGCCAAGAACAAACAGGGGTGAACACTGAAGCTTTCTTT.

The J gene is TRBJ1-3, the V gene TRBV27; D perhaps matches TRBD1 (6 bases). This CDR3 is built from 15 residues. Germline values: CDR1 MNHEY, CDR2 SMNVEV (reference sequence). The V end was cut by 5 bases, the J end by 0 bases, with 11 bases between. Here the CDR3 reads CASSLTGSSGNTIYF. In DNA form, the CDR3 reads TGTGCCAGCAGTCTCACAGGGAGCTCTGGAAACACCATATATTTT.

V and J are TRBV18 and TRBJ2-1; tentative D call: TRBD2 (5 bases). The V gene lost 1 base and the J gene lost 8 bases, with 9 bases spanning the gap. The CDR3 loop spans 13 amino acids. Germline V gives CDR1 KGHSH, CDR2 LQKENI. The CDR3 DNA reads as TGTGCCAGCTCACCACGACTCGGGGATGAGCAGTTCTTC. Its protein is CASSPRLGDEQFF.

This clone appeared a single time. The V and J genes are TRBV9 and TRBJ1-1; 7 bases line up with TRBD1. V was pared by 0 bases and J by 7 bases, with 6 bases of the junction left unmatched. The length of the CDR3 is 14 residues. Germline V lookup: CDR1 SGDLS, CDR2 YYNGEE. The CDR3: CASSVEGANSEAFF. CDR3 sequence (DNA): TGTGCCAGCAGCGTAGAGGGGGCGAATAGTGAAGCTTTCTTT.

The CDR3: CSVVWGSKNIQYF. The CDR3, as DNA: TGCAGCGTTGTATGGGGATCCAAAAACATTCAGTACTTC. V gene TRBV29-1 combines with J gene TRBJ2-4; D is unresolved. The CDR3 loop spans 13 amino acids. Trimming left V 4 bases short and J 2 bases short, with 9 bases between. Germline V gene lookup returns CDR1 SQVTM and CDR2 ANQGSEA.

V usage is TRBV27 and J usage is TRBJ2-2, with TRBD1 matching over 8 bases. Germline V CDR1 and CDR2: MNHEY, SMNVEV (reference sequence). V lost 6 bases, J lost 7 bases, and 10 bases stayed unmatched. This CDR3 has 15 amino acids. The CDR3 region is CASRSSDRGIGELFF. The CDR3 DNA sequence: TGTGCCAGCAGATCGTCAGACAGGGGTATCGGGGAGCTGTTTTTT.

The chain has TRBV27 and TRBJ2-5; TRBD2 agrees at 7 bases. V was pared by 2 bases and J by 4 bases, with 4 bases of the junction left unmatched. This CDR3 is 14 amino acids long. Germline V gives CDR1 MNHEY, CDR2 SMNVEV (reference sequence). The CDR3 coding sequence is TGTGCCAGCAGTTTAACTCGCGGGAGAGAGACCCAGTACTTC. This gives the protein CASSLTRGRETQYF.

V and J are TRBV5-1 and TRBJ2-6, with D perhaps TRBD2 (5 bases). Germline CDR1 is SGHRS and CDR2 is YFSETQ. The CDR3 is 16 amino acids. With 2 bases removed from V and 0 bases from J, the gap between germline ends came to 9 bases. The CDR3 sequence is CASSLEGSSGANVLTF. CDR3 nucleotides: TGCGCCAGCAGCTTAGAGGGTAGCTCTGGGGCCAACGTCCTGACTTTC.

The chain has TRBV5-1 and TRBJ2-3; D ambiguous. Germline loops: CDR1 SGHRS, CDR2 YFSETQ. The V end was cut by 2 bases, the J end by 4 bases, with 11 bases between. CDR3 size: 14 residues. Here the CDR3 DNA reads TGCGCCAGCAGCTTAAAATTGTTTCCAGATACGCAGTATTTT. It encodes CASSLKLFPDTQYF.

The CDR3 region is CASSLWGQGAINTQYF. The CDR3 region has the DNA TGTGCCAGCAGCTTATGGGGACAGGGGGCGATTAATACGCAGTATTTT. V is TRBV7-6 and J is TRBJ2-3; 12 positions match TRBD1. After removal of 2 bases from V and 7 bases from J, the junction contained 7 bases not matched to a gene. Germline-derived CDR1 and CDR2 are SGHVS and FNYEAQ. The CDR3 runs to 16 residues.

CDR3 bases: TGTGCCAGCAGTTCTTACACCGGGGAGCTGTTTTTT. Its protein product is CASSSYTGELFF. The chain links TRBV11-3 to TRBJ2-2; no clear D gene. The CDR3 consists of 12 residues. V was clipped by 6 bases and J by 3 bases, with 5 bases between them. CDR1 is SGHNT and CDR2 is YENEEA in the germline V gene.

This sequence joins TRBV29-1 and TRBJ1-2; 7 nucleotides line up with TRBD1. The germline CDR1 and CDR2 sequences are SQVTM and ANQGSEA. The CDR3 spans 11 residues. V shed 4 bases and J 4 bases; nucleotides not matched to a gene: 0. The chain's CDR3 is CSVGQGYGYTF. The CDR3 coding sequence is TGCAGCGTTGGACAGGGCTATGGCTACACCTTC. Combining the CDR3 with reference TRBV29-1 and TRBJ1-2 gives the whole variable domain SAVISQKPSRDICQRGTSLTIQCQVDSQVTMMFWYRQQPGQSLTLIATANQGSEATYESGFVIDKFPISRPNLTFSTLTVSNMSPEDSSIYLCSVGQGYGYTFGSGTRLTVV.

The rearrangement joins TRBV19 to TRBJ1-4, with unresolved D. The V end was cut by 1 base, the J end by 4 bases, with 7 bases between. Germline V gene lookup returns CDR1 LNHDA and CDR2 SQIVND (reference sequence). The CDR3 runs 14 residues. CDR3 in amino acids: CASSIGPNNEKLFF. CDR3 nucleotide sequence: TGTGCCAGTAGTATAGGACCCAATAATGAAAAACTGTTTTTT.

This sequence joins TRBV21-1 and TRBJ2-5; TRBD1 was called by the table and not checked on the DNA. TRBV21-1 is recorded as a pseudogene. The CDR3 is 12 amino acids. The CDR3 DNA sequence: TGTGCCAGCAGCACAGTGTCAGAGACCCAGTACTTC. It is translated as CASSTVSETQYF.

This chain uses TRBV7-3 with TRBJ2-1; D gene ambiguous. The germline V gene has CDR1 SGHTA and CDR2 FQGTGA. Trimming stripped 5 bases from V and 1 base from J, with 15 bases between. The CDR3 is made up of 16 amino acids. The CDR3 DNA reads as TGTGCCAGCAGCGGATCGGACGGTGCGTCCTACAATGAGCAGTTCTTC. This translates into CASSGSDGASYNEQFF.

The genes are TRBV9 and TRBJ1-1; 9 bases map to TRBD1. Germline CDR1 reads SGDLS; CDR2 reads YYNGEE. CDR3 length: 16 amino acids. Trimming at V came to 3 bases and at J to 4 bases, leaving 10 bases not matched to a gene. CDR3 in amino acids: CASSGERTGVGTEAFF. The CDR3 DNA reads as TGTGCCAGCAGCGGGGAGCGGACAGGGGTGGGCACTGAAGCTTTCTTT.

This chain uses TRBV24-1 with TRBJ1-5; 10 nucleotides match TRBD1. The V gene's germline CDR1 is KGHDR and CDR2 SFDVKD. This CDR3 contains 16 residues. J lost 1 base, V lost 3 bases, and 2 bases had no gene match. The CDR3 DNA is TGTGCCACCAGTGATGGGGGACAGGGGAGCAATCAGCCCCAGCATTTT. This codes for CATSDGGQGSNQPQHF.

The chain uses TRBV7-8 and TRBJ1-4; TRBD1 agrees at 8 bases. Unmatched junction bases numbered 7, after V lost 5 bases and J lost 5 bases. This CDR3 contains 15 residues. The V gene's germline CDR1 is SGHVS and CDR2 FQNEAQ. For the CDR3, the DNA is TGTGCCAGCAGCCGAGGACAGGGCCCAAATGAAAAACTGTTTTTT. It codes for CASSRGQGPNEKLFF. Full variable domain (outside the CDR3, taken from reference TRBV7-8 and TRBJ1-4): GAGVSQSPRYKVAKRGQDVALRCDPISGHVSLFWYQQALGQGPEFLTYFQNEAQLDKSGLPSDRFFAERPEGSVSTLKIQRTQQEDSAVYLCASSRGQGPNEKLFFGSGTQLSVL.

V usage is TRBV5-5 and J usage is TRBJ1-2, with 8 nucleotides matching TRBD1. Germline assignment: CDR1 SGHKS and CDR2 YYEKEE (reference sequence). The length of the CDR3 is 15 residues. The V segment lost 0 bases and the J segment 4 bases; nucleotides outside the gene matches: 5. The CDR3 bases are TGTGCCAGCAGCTTGGTCCAGGGGGCATCCTATGGCTACACCTTC. Amino acids: CASSLVQGASYGYTF.

The rearrangement uses TRBV4-1 and TRBJ2-3, with D possibly matching TRBD2 (5 bases). V was shortened by 0 bases and J by 3 bases, with 16 bases between the two germline ends. The germline V gene encodes CDR1 MGHRA and CDR2 YSYEKL. This CDR3 contains 17 residues. Here the CDR3 DNA reads TGCGCCAGCAGCCAAGATCTGGGCGGACCGGGGACAGATACGCAGTATTTT. Protein: CASSQDLGGPGTDTQYF.

The chain combines TRBV29-1 with TRBJ2-1, with D tentatively TRBD2 (6 bases). Germline V lookup: CDR1 SQVTM, CDR2 ANQGSEA. V was trimmed by 4 bases and J by 8 bases, leaving 15 bases between them. This CDR3 spans 13 amino acids. The CDR3 DNA sequence: TGCAGCGTTGCGGGAGTGGCAGGCTATGAGCAGTTCTTC. It translates to CSVAGVAGYEQFF.

This clone was picked up one time. The chain links TRBV3-1 (or the pseudogene TRBV3-2) to TRBJ1-1; the D is unclear. Germline V gene lookup returns CDR1 LGHDT and CDR2 YNNKEL (reference sequence). This CDR3 is 14 amino acids long. V was shortened by 1 base and J by 11 bases, with 17 bases between the two germline ends. In DNA, the CDR3 is TGTGCCAGCAGCCAAGCGGAGGTCCGGGCCGGCGCTTTCTTT. Amino acids: CASSQAEVRAGAFF.

V usage is TRBV27 and J usage is TRBJ1-4; no clear D. The V gene's germline CDR1 is MNHEY and CDR2 SMNVEV (reference sequence). This CDR3 region has 13 residues. V was clipped by 1 base and J by 6 bases, with 6 bases between them. CDR3 nucleotide sequence: TGTGCCAGCAGTTTATACGAGGATGAAAAACTGTTTTTT. It codes for CASSLYEDEKLFF.

The V call is TRBV18, the J call TRBJ2-7; D is possibly TRBD2 (6 bases). Trimming took off 3 bases at V and 2 bases at J, with 14 bases between the two ends. The V gene's germline CDR1 is KGHSH and CDR2 LQKENI. The CDR3 runs to 15 residues. The CDR3 spells CASSPQGGDPYEQYF. The CDR3 nucleotides are TGTGCCAGCTCACCCCAAGGCGGGGACCCCTACGAGCAGTACTTC. The complete variable domain, with remaining parts taken from reference TRBV18 and TRBJ2-7, reads NAGVMQNPRHLVRRRGQEARLRCSPMKGHSHVYWYRQLPEEGLKFMVYLQKENIIDESGMPKERFSAEFPKEGPSILRIQQVVRGDSAAYFCASSPQGGDPYEQYFGPGTRLTVT.

This chain links TRBV5-6 with TRBJ1-5; D call uncertain. This CDR3 comprises 9 residues. CDR1 SGHDT and CDR2 YYEEEE come from the germline V gene. V lost 5 bases and J lost 14, with 8 bases in between. CDR3 in DNA: TGTGCCAGCAGTACCGAGGAGCATTTT. It yields the protein CASSTEEHF.

The V and J genes are TRBV5-1 and TRBJ2-1; 7 positions match TRBD1. Looked up from germline, CDR1 is SGHRS and CDR2 is YFSETQ. Trimming at V came to 4 bases and at J to 3 bases, leaving 7 bases not matched to a gene. The CDR3 is made up of 15 amino acids. The CDR3 bases are TGCGCCAGCAGCCCCCGGACAGGACTCTACAATGAGCAGTTCTTC. Its protein is CASSPRTGLYNEQFF. The full variable domain, rest sourced from reference TRBV5-1 and TRBJ2-1, is KAGVTQTPRYLIKTRGQQVTLSCSPISGHRSVSWYQQTPGQGLQFLFEYFSETQRNKGNFPGRFSGRQFSNSRSEMNVSTLELGDSALYLCASSPRTGLYNEQFFGPGTRLTVL.

The V and J genes are TRBV4-3 and TRBJ1-1, with unresolved D. CDR3 size: 14 residues. The germline V gene encodes CDR1 LGHNA and CDR2 YSLEER. V was clipped by 1 base and J by 1 base, with 7 bases between them. CDR3 DNA: TGCGCCAGCAGCCAAGTTTCGGGGAACACTGAAGCTTTCTTT. As protein: CASSQVSGNTEAFF.

The chain employs TRBV7-2 and TRBJ2-5; possible D gene TRBD1, 5 bases. The CDR3 sequence is 15 residues long. Germline V CDR1 and CDR2: SGHTA, FQGNSA. V was shortened by 5 bases and J by 1 base, with 14 bases between the two germline ends. The CDR3 nucleotides are TGTGCCAGCAGCCTTATAAGGGGCAGCCAAGAGACCCAGTACTTC. It yields the protein CASSLIRGSQETQYF.

For this clone: At the DNA level, this CDR3 is encoded by other sequences in the same sample as well. This chain connects TRBV30 to TRBJ2-7; no definite D call. CDR1 is GTSNPN, CDR2 SVGIG, per germline (reference sequence). CDR3 length: 12 amino acids. V lost 0 bases, J lost 0 bases, and 3 bases lay in between. CDR3 in DNA: TGTGCCTGGAGTGTGGGCTCCTACGAGCAGTACTTC. Translating it yields CAWSVGSYEQYF.

The rearrangement joins TRBV2 to TRBJ1-4; no definite D call. The CDR3 sequence is 14 residues long. From germline, CDR1 is SNHLY and CDR2 FYNNEI. V was clipped by 5 bases and J by 0 bases, with 7 bases between them. The CDR3 protein is CASSYTTTNEKLFF. The CDR3 bases are TGTGCCAGCAGTTACACAACAACTAATGAAAAACTGTTTTTT.

V and J are TRBV29-1 and TRBJ2-1, with TRBD1 identical over 8 bases. The CDR3 spans 11 residues. Germline V lookup: CDR1 SQVTM, CDR2 ANQGSEA. The V segment lost 7 bases and the J segment 11 bases; nucleotides outside the gene matches: 7. CDR3 in DNA: TGCAGCGAACAGACAGGGGTTAAGCAGTTCTTC. Translated: CSEQTGVKQFF.